Listed below are T cell receptor beta chains from one sample, sequenced in a study of cytomegalovirus exposure and HLA in healthy donors. TCRdb's copy holds only in-frame clones and misses some; the assay was immunoSEQ multiplex PCR. The sample's table shows some 42,000 clones. Sequences were obtained from PBMCs. All receptors derive from a man aged 25 to 40 in good health and CMV-seronegative. The CDR3 runs from the conserved cysteine through the conserved F or W. Fields, in order: V gene, D gene, J gene, CDR3 protein, CDR3 DNA. The D gene is left open where the match is weak.

TRBV5-1	.	TRBJ2-5	CASSLVRRTQETQYF	TGCGCCAGCAGCTTGGTCAGGAGGACCCAAGAGACCCAGTACTTC
TRBV4-3	.	TRBJ1-2	CASSQKARGYGYTF	TGCGCCAGCAGCCAAAAGGCCAGGGGCTATGGCTACACCTTC
TRBV7-9	.	TRBJ2-2	CASSLARGNTGELFF	TGTGCCAGCAGCTTAGCTCGGGGTAACACCGGGGAGCTGTTTTTT
TRBV7-7	TRBD2	TRBJ2-5	CASSPRLAAGETQYF	TGTGCTAGCAGCCCAAGACTAGCAGCCGGAGAGACCCAGTACTTC
TRBV10-1	TRBD2	TRBJ2-3	CASSESLAGGYTQYF	TGCGCCAGCAGTGAGAGCCTAGCGGGAGGTTATACGCAGTATTTT
TRBV4-3	TRBD1	TRBJ1-2	CASSQLGQGYGYTF	TGCGCCAGCAGCCAATTAGGACAGGGGTATGGCTACACCTTC
TRBV6-6	.	TRBJ1-2	CASSDLGRQNYGYTF	TGTGCCAGCAGCGACCTCGGCAGACAGAACTATGGCTACACCTTC
TRBV27	TRBD1	TRBJ1-1	CASSPTWTGRNTEAFF	TGTGCCAGCAGTCCAACCTGGACAGGGAGGAACACTGAAGCTTTCTTT
TRBV4-2	TRBD1	TRBJ2-2	CASSQEDRENGELFF	TGTGCCAGCAGCCAAGAGGACAGGGAAAACGGGGAGCTGTTTTTT
TRBV6-5	TRBD2	TRBJ2-1	CASSPVAGEHNEQFF	TGTGCCAGCAGCCCGGTAGCGGGAGAACACAATGAGCAGTTCTTC
TRBV4-3	TRBD2	TRBJ2-5	CASSQDRNLAGEAQYF	TGCGCCAGCAGCCAAGATCGAAATCTAGCGGGAGAGGCCCAGTACTTC
TRBV5-6	TRBD1	TRBJ1-2	CASSSTGTGGFAYGYTF	TGTGCCAGCAGCTCCACCGGGACAGGGGGGTTCGCCTATGGCTACACCTTC
TRBV19	TRBD2	TRBJ2-1	CASSMDQLAGSYNEQFF	TGTGCCAGTAGTATGGATCAACTAGCGGGGTCCTACAATGAGCAGTTCTTC
TRBV5-3	.	TRBJ1-1	CARSCAPRPKHSTEAFF	TGTGCCAGAAGCTGTGCTCCGAGGCCGAAGCATAGCACTGAAGCTTTCTTT
TRBV18	TRBD1	TRBJ2-3	CASSPVGQGATDTQYF	TGTGCCAGCTCACCAGTAGGACAGGGGGCGACAGATACGCAGTATTTT
TRBV5-1	TRBD1	TRBJ2-1	CASRAGTGSWGNSYNEQFF	TGCGCCAGCCGCGCCGGGACAGGGTCCTGGGGAAACTCCTACAATGAGCAGTTCTTC
TRBV5-1	.	TRBJ1-2	CASSPGSMMGYTF	TGCGCCAGCAGCCCCGGGTCCATGATGGGCTACACCTTC
TRBV9	.	TRBJ2-1	CASSVGFTGNEQFF	TGTGCCAGCAGCGTAGGGTTCACGGGCAATGAGCAGTTCTTC
TRBV4-2	.	TRBJ2-7	CASSQGAGVLQRTDEQYF	TGTGCCAGCAGCCAAGGCGCCGGTGTTTTGCAACGAACGGACGAGCAGTACTTC
TRBV18	TRBD2	TRBJ2-5	CASSPSLAGSEETQYF	TGTGCCAGCTCACCATCACTAGCGGGTTCTGAAGAGACCCAGTACTTC